The present T cell receptor (beta chain) was sequenced within a study of T cell clonality in common variable immunodeficiency. This clone was detected ten times or more. The DNA ends 3 residues before the CDR3 does, and the rest of the CDR3 is filled in from the germline J gene. Assay: immunoSEQ multiplex PCR; the TCRdb copy retains only in-frame clones and omits some. There are about 43,000 clones in the sample, none observed a single time. The CDR3 covers 13 residues. CDR1 is SGHDT, CDR2 YYEEEE, per germline. The chain employs TRBV5-6 and TRBJ1-2, with 7 bases lining up with TRBD1. Sequencing input: peripheral blood mononuclear cells. This sequence originates from a person between 18 and 70 years old in good health. The sequenced part of the CDR3 DNA is TGTGCCAGCAGCGGGGGGACAGTCCCTTTA. This codes for CASSGGTVPL. From start to end, the CDR3 is CASSGGTVPLYTF.